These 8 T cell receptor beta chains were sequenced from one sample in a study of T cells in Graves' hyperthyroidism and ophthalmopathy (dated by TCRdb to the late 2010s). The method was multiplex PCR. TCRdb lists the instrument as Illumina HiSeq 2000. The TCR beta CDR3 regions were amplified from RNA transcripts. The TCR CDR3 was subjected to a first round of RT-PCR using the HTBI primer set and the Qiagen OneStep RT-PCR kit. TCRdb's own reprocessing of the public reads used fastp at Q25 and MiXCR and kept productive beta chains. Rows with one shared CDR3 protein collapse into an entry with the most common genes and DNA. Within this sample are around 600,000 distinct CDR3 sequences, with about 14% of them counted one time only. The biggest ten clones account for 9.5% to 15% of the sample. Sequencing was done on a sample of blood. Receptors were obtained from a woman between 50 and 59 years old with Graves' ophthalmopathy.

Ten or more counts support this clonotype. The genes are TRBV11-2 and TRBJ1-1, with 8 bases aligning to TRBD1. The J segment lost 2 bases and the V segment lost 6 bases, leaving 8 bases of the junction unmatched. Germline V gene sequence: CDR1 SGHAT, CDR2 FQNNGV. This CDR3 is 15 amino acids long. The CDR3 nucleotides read TGTGCCAGCAGATCGCGACAGGGGCGAAACACTGAAGCTTTCTTT. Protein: CASRSRQGRNTEAFF.

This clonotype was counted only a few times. The CDR3, as DNA: TGTGCCAGCAGCGCCCTTGCGACTAGACCTAGCACAGATACGCAGTATTTT. Translated, it gives CASSALATRPSTDTQYF. The V gene is TRBV9, the J gene TRBJ2-3, with D possibly being TRBD2 (6 bases). Trimming pared 3 bases from V and 0 bases from J, leaving 17 bases between. This CDR3 comprises 17 residues. Germline assignment: CDR1 SGDLS and CDR2 YYNGEE.

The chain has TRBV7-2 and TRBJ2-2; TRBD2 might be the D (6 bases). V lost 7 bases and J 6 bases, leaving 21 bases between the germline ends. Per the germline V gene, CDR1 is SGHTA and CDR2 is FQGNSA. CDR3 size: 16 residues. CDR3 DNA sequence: TGTGCCAGCACCTTCTTATTGGGGCGGGAAGCCGGGGAGCTGTTTTTT. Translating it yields CASTFLLGREAGELFF.

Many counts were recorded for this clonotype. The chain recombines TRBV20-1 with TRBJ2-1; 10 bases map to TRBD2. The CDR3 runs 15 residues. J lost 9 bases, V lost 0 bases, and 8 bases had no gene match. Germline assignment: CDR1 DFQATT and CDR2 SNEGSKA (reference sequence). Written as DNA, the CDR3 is TGCAGTGCTAGAGATGAGGGGAGCGGGAGGGCTGAGCAGTTCTTC. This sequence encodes CSARDEGSGRAEQFF.

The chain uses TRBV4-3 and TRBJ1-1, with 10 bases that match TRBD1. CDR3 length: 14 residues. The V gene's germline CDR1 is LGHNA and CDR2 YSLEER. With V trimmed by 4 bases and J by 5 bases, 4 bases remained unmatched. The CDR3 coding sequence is TGCGCCAGCAGCCGGGACAGGGGCCGGACTGAAGCTTTCTTT. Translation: CASSRDRGRTEAFF.

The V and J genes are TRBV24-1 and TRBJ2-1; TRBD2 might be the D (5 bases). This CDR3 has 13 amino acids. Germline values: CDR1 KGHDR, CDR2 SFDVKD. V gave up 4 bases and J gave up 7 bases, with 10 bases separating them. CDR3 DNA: TGTGCCACCAGTGACGTTAGCGTTAATGAGCAGTTCTTC. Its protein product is CATSDVSVNEQFF.

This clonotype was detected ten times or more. The CDR3 loop reads CSATKTVQETQYF. As DNA, the CDR3 is TGCAGTGCTACGAAGACAGTCCAAGAGACCCAGTACTTC. The chain carries TRBV20-1 and TRBJ2-5; maybe TRBD1 (5 bases). The ends were cut back, 4 bases at V and 1 base at J, with 10 bases in the middle. Germline values: CDR1 DFQATT, CDR2 SNEGSKA (reference sequence). The CDR3 is 13 amino acids.

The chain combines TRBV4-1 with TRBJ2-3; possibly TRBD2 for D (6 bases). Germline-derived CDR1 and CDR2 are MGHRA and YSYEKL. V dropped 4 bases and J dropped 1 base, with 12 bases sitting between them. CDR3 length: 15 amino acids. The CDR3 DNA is TGCGCCAGCAGCCCGGACTATCCCCGCACAGATACGCAGTATTTT. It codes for CASSPDYPRTDTQYF.